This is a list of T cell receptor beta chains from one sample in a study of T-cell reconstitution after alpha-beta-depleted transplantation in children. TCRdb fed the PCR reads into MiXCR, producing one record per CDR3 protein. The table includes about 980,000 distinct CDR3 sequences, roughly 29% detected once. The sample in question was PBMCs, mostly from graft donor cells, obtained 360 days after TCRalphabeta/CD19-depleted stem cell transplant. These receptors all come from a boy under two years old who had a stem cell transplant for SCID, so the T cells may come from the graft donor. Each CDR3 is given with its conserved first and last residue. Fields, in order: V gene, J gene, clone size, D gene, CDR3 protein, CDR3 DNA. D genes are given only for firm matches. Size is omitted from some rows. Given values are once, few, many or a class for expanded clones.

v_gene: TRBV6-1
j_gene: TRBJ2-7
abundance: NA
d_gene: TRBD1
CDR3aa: CASKDDRVAYEQYF
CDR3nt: TGTGCCAGCAAGGATGACAGGGTTGCCTACGAGCAGTACTTC

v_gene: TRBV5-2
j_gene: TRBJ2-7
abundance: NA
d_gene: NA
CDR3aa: CASKNDRQNYEQYF
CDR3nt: TGTGCCAGCAAGAATGACAGGCAAAACTACGAGCAGTACTTC

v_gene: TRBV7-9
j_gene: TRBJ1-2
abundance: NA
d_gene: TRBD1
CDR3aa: CASSFRQQGEIGYTF
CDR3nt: TGTGCCAGCAGCTTTCGCCAACAGGGGGAGATTGGCTACACCTTC

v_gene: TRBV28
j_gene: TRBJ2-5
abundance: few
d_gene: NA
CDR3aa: CASRGVNRVQETQYF
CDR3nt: TGTGCCAGCAGGGGGGTTAACAGGGTACAAGAGACCCAGTACTTC

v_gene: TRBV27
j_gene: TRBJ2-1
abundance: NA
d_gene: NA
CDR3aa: CASSWTGTPNEQFF
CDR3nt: TGTGCCAGCAGTTGGACCGGGACCCCCAATGAGCAGTTCTTC

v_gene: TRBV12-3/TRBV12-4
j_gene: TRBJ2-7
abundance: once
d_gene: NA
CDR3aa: CASSFGQSIREQYF
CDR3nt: TGTGCCAGCAGTTTCGGACAGTCCATTCGGGAGCAGTACTTC

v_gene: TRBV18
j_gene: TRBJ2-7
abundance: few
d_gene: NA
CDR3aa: CASSSTSSSSYEQYF
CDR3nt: TGTGCCAGCTCATCCACCAGTTCTAGCTCCTACGAGCAGTACTTC

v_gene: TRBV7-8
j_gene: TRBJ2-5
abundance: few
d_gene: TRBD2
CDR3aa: CASSPGLAGFQETQYF
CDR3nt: TGTGCCAGCAGCCCCGGACTAGCGGGGTTCCAAGAGACCCAGTACTTC

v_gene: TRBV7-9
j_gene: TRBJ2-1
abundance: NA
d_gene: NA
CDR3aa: CASSPPGPSNEQFF
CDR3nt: TGTGCCAGCAGCCCTCCGGGACCTAGCAATGAGCAGTTCTTC

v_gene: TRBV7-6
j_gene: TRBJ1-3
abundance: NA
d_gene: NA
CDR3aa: CASSLAGGTGNTIYF
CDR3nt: TGTGCCAGCAGCTTAGCAGGGGGTACTGGAAACACCATATATTTT

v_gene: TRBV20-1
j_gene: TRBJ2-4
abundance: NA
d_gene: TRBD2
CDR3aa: CSAITGLAGGYPKNIQYF
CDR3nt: TGCAGTGCTATTACGGGACTAGCGGGGGGATATCCCAAAAACATTCAGTACTTC

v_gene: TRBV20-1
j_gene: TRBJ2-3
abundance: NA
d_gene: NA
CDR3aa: CSAHRPPGRGTDTQYF
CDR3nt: TGCAGTGCTCACCGCCCCCCGGGCAGGGGAACAGATACGCAGTATTTT

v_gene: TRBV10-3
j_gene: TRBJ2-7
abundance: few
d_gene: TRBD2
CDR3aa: CAISSRGVLEQYF
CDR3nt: TGTGCCATCAGTTCGCGGGGGGTTCTCGAGCAGTACTTC

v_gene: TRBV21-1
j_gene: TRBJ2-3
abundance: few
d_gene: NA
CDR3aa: CASSSWEGWPDTQYF
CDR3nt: TGTGCCAGCAGCTCCTGGGAGGGGTGGCCAGATACGCAGTATTTT

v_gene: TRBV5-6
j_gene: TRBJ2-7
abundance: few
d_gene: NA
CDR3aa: CASSLGVVTLSSYEQYF
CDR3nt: TGTGCCAGCAGCTTGGGCGTGGTAACACTTAGCTCCTACGAGCAGTACTTC